This T cell receptor (beta chain) was recorded in a study of blood T cell repertoires in COVID-19. This clone was detected a few times. The method was immunoSEQ multiplex PCR; TCRdb's version includes in-frame clones alone and lacks a portion of them. The data hold approximately 100,000 clones, with 84% observed a single time. The germline V gene has CDR1 MNHEY and CDR2 SMNVEV (reference sequence). Trimming at V came to 4 bases and at J to 7 bases, leaving 7 bases not matched to a gene. CDR3 length: 13 amino acids. The chain carries TRBV27 and TRBJ2-7; 7 bases are shared with TRBD1. Sequenced: peripheral blood. This clonotype was obtained from a woman aged 55-70 years with acute or convalescent COVID-19. CDR3 sequence reads: CASSYSTGEEQYF. DNA of the CDR3: TGTGCCAGCAGTTATTCTACAGGGGAGGAGCAGTACTTC.